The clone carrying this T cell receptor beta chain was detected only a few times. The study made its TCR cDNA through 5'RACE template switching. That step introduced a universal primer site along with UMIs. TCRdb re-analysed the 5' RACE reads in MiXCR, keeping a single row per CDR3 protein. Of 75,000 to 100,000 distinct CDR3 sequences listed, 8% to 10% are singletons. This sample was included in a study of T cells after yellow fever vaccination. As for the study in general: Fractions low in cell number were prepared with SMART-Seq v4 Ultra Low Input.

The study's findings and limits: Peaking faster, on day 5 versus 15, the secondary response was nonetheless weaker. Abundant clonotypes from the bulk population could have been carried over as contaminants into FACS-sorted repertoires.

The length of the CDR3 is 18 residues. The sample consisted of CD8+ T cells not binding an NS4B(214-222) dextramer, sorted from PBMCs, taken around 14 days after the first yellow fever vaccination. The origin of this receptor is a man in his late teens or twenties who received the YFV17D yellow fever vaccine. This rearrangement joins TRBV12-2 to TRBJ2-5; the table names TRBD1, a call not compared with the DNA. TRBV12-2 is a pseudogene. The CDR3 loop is CASRSHLGAGTAQETQYF. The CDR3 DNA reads TGTGCAAGTCGCTCCCACCTGGGAGCCGGGACAGCCCAAGAGACCCAGTACTTC.